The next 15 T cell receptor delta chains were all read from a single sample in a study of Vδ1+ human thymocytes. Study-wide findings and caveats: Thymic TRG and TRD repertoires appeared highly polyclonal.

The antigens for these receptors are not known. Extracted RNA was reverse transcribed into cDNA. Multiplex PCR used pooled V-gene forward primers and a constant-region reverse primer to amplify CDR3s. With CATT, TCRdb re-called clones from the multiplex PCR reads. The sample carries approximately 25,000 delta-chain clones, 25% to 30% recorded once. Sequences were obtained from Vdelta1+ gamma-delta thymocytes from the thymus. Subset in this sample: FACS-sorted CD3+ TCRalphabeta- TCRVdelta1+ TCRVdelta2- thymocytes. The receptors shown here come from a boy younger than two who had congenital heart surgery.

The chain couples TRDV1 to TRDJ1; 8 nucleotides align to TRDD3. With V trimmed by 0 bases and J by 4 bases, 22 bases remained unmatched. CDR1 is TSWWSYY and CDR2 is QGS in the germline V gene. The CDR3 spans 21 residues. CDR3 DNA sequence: TGTGCTCTTGGGGAACTTCGCCGCCCAGTACTGGGGATACCCTGTCGCGATAAACTCATCTTT. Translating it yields CALGELRRPVLGIPCRDKLIF.

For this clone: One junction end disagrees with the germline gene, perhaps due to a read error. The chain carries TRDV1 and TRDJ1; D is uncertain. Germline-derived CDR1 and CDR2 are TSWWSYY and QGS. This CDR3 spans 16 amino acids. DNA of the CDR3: TGTGCTCTTGGGGAAATAGCTCCCCAGTACACCGATAAACTCACCTTT. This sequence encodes CALGEIAPQYTDKLTF.

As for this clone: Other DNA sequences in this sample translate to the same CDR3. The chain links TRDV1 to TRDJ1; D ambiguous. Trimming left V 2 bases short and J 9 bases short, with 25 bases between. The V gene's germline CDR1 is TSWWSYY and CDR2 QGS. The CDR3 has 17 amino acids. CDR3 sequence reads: CALGEKALSSCSRELIF. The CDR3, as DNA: TGTGCTCTTGGGGAAAAGGCCCTCTCTAGTTGTTCTCGAGAACTCATCTTT.

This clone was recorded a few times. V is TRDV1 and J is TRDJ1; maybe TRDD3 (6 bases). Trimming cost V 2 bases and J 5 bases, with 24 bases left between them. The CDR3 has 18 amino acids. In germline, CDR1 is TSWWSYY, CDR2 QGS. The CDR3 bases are TGTGCTCTTGGGGAATGGGGGTACGGTAGGATTGGGGATGATAAACTCATCTTT. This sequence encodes CALGEWGYGRIGDDKLIF.

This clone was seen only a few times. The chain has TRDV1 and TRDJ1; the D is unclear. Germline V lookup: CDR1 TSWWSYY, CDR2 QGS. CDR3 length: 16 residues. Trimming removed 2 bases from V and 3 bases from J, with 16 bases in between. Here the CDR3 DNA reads TGTGCTCTTGGGGAAGTTGTATCCCCTCAGGCCGATAAACTCATCTTT. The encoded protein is CALGEVVSPQADKLIF.

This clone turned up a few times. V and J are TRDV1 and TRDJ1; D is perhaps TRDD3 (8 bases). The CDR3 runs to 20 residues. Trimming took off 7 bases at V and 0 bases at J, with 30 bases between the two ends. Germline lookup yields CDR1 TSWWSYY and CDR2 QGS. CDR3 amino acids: CALAPFPTGGQNPYTDKLIF. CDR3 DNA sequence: TGTGCTCTTGCCCCCTTTCCTACTGGGGGTCAAAACCCGTACACCGATAAACTCATCTTT.

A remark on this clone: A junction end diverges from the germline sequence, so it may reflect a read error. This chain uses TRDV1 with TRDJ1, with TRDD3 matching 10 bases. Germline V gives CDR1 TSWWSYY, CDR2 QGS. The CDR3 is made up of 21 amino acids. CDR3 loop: CAFGPFPLRLLTGGYTDKLIF. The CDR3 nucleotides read TGTGCTTTTGGTCCCTTTCCCTTAAGACTTCTTACTGGGGGATACACCGATAAACTCATCTTT.

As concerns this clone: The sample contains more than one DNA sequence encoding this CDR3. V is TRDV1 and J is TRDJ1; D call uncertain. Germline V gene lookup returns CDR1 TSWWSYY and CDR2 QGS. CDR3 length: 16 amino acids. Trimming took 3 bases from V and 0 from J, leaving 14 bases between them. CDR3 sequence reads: CALGDGGRQYTDKLIF. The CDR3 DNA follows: TGTGCTCTTGGGGATGGCGGTCGTCAGTACACCGATAAACTCATCTTT.

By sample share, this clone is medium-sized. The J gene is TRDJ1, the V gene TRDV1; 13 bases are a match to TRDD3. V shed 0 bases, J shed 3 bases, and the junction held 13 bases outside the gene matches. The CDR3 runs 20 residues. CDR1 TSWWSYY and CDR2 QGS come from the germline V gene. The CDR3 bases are TGTGCTCTTGGGGAACTGACGTCTTTACTGGGGGATACGACGGCCGATAAACTCATCTTT. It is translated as CALGELTSLLGDTTADKLIF.

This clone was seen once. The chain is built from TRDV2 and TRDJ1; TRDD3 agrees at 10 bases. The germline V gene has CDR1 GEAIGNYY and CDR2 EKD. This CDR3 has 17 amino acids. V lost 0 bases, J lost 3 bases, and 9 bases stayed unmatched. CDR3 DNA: TGTGCCTGTGACACCGTCTCTGGGGGATATTCGGCCGATAAACTCATCTTT. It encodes CACDTVSGGYSADKLIF.

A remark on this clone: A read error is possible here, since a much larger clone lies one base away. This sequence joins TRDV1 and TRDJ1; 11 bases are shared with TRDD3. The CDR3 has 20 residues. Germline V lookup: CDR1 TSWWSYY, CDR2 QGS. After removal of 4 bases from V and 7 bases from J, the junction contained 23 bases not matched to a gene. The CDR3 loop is CALGARPSGAIMGDTIKLIF. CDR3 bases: TGTGCTCTTGGGGCACGGCCTTCTGGGGCCATCATGGGGGATACGATTAAACTCATCTTT.

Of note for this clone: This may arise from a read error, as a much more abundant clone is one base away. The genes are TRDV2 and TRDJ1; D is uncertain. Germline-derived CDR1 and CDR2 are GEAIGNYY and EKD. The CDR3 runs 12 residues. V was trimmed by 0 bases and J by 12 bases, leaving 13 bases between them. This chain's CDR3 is CACDTAKIFIIF. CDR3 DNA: TGTGCCTGTGACACCGCCAAGATATTTATCATCTTT.

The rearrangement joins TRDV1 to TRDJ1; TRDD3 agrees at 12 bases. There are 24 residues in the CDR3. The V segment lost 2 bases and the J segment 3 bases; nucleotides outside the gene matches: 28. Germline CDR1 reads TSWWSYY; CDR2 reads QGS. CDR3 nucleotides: TGTGCTCTTGGGGAATGGCTGGGTGTGAGAAACTCCTACTACTGGGGGATACAGCCCGATAAACTCATCTTT. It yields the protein CALGEWLGVRNSYYWGIQPDKLIF.

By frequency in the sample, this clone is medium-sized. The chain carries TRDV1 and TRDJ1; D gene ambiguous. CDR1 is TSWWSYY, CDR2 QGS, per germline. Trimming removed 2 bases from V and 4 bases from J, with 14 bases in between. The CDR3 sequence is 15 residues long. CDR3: CALGEILSSGDKLIF. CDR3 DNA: TGTGCTCTTGGGGAAATTTTAAGTAGCGGCGATAAACTCATCTTT.

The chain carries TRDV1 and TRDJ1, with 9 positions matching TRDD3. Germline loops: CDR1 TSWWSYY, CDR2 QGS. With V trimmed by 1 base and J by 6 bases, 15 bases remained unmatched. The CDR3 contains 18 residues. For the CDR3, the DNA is TGTGCTCTTGGGGAACGGCAATGGGGGATATACCCATTCCATAAACTCATCTTT. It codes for CALGERQWGIYPFHKLIF.